A selection of T cell receptor beta chains follows, all from one sample in a study of cytotoxic CD8 clonotypes in ibrutinib-treated CLL. This table comes from immunoSEQ multiplex PCR, and its TCRdb copy is limited to in-frame clones, with some not included. This table has about 130,000 clones, 80% to 90% appearing once. Sample: PBMCs, taken after 24 months of ibrutinib treatment. The receptors stem from a human donor with chronic lymphocytic leukemia. Both conserved end residues are part of each CDR3. Fields, in order: V gene, clone size, J gene, D gene, CDR3 protein, CDR3 DNA. A D gene is named only where the DNA matches it firmly. Not all rows give a size; the values are once, few, many and, for expanded clones, a class.

V: TRBV27; size: .; J: TRBJ2-7; D: TRBD2; CDR3: CASSRTSAYEQYF; DNA: TGTGCCAGCAGTCGGACTAGCGCCTACGAGCAGTACTTC
V: TRBV10-3; size: .; J: TRBJ2-5; D: .; CDR3: CAISDPRASGGETQYF; DNA: TGTGCCATCAGTGACCCCAGGGCCTCCGGAGGGGAGACCCAGTACTTC
V: TRBV4-2; size: .; J: TRBJ2-2; D: TRBD1; CDR3: CASSQAGTGGPANTGELFF; DNA: TGTGCCAGCAGCCAGGCAGGGACAGGGGGGCCCGCGAACACCGGGGAGCTGTTTTTT
V: TRBV23-1; size: .; J: TRBJ2-7; D: .; CDR3: CASSQSNRDPEQYF; DNA: TGCGCCAGCAGTCAATCGAACCGGGACCCCGAGCAGTACTTC
V: TRBV5-8; size: few; J: TRBJ1-2; D: .; CDR3: CASSLGRKRGYTF; DNA: TGTGCCAGCAGCCTGGGACGCAAGCGGGGCTACACCTTC
V: TRBV29-1; size: .; J: TRBJ1-3; D: TRBD1; CDR3: CSVGLAGMTGRASGNTIYF; DNA: TGCAGCGTTGGATTGGCGGGGATGACAGGGAGAGCGTCTGGAAACACCATATATTTT
V: TRBV28; size: .; J: TRBJ2-1; D: .; CDR3: CASSLAEPRDEQFF; DNA: TGTGCCAGCAGTTTGGCGGAACCTAGGGATGAGCAGTTCTTC
V: TRBV5-1; size: .; J: TRBJ2-1; D: .; CDR3: CASSFTLGGGRIPEQFF; DNA: TGCGCCAGCAGCTTTACATTGGGCGGAGGACGGATTCCTGAGCAGTTCTTC
V: TRBV27; size: .; J: TRBJ1-3; D: TRBD1; CDR3: CASRGTGLSGNTIYF; DNA: TGTGCCAGCAGGGGGACAGGGCTCTCTGGAAACACCATATATTTT
V: TRBV5-1; size: .; J: TRBJ2-2; D: .; CDR3: CASSLGVRSNTGELFF; DNA: TGCGCCAGCAGCTTGGGGGTCAGGTCAAACACCGGGGAGCTGTTTTTT
V: TRBV5-1; size: .; J: TRBJ1-6; D: TRBD1; CDR3: CASSFRLRQGNSPLHF; DNA: TGCGCCAGCAGCTTCCGACTTAGACAGGGTAATTCACCCCTCCACTTT
V: TRBV27; size: once; J: TRBJ1-2; D: .; CDR3: CASSLSGYGYTF; DNA: TGTGCCAGCAGTTTGTCAGGGTATGGCTACACCTTC
V: TRBV4-1; size: .; J: TRBJ2-5; D: .; CDR3: CASSSRDDNTQYF; DNA: TGCGCCAGCAGCTCCCGGGACGACAACACCCAGTACTTC
V: TRBV2; size: .; J: TRBJ1-5; D: .; CDR3: CASSNRDWNSNQPQHF; DNA: TGTGCCAGCAGCAACCGGGACTGGAATAGCAATCAGCCCCAGCATTTT
V: TRBV27; size: .; J: TRBJ1-5; D: TRBD1; CDR3: CASSLGTGKNQPQHF; DNA: TGTGCCAGCAGTTTAGGGACAGGGAAGAATCAGCCCCAGCATTTT
V: TRBV6-1; size: .; J: TRBJ2-5; D: TRBD1; CDR3: CASSSTGGKETQYF; DNA: TGTGCCAGCAGCTCGACAGGGGGGAAGGAGACCCAGTACTTC
V: TRBV18; size: .; J: TRBJ2-6; D: .; CDR3: CASSPGGMGANVLTF; DNA: TGTGCCAGCTCACCAGGGGGGATGGGGGCCAACGTCCTGACTTTC
V: TRBV2; size: .; J: TRBJ2-7; D: .; CDR3: CASREQGISYEQYF; DNA: TGTGCCAGCAGGGAACAGGGAATTTCCTACGAGCAGTACTTC
V: TRBV19; size: .; J: TRBJ2-3; D: .; CDR3: CASSQNTDTQYF; DNA: TGTGCCAGTAGCCAAAACACAGATACGCAGTATTTT